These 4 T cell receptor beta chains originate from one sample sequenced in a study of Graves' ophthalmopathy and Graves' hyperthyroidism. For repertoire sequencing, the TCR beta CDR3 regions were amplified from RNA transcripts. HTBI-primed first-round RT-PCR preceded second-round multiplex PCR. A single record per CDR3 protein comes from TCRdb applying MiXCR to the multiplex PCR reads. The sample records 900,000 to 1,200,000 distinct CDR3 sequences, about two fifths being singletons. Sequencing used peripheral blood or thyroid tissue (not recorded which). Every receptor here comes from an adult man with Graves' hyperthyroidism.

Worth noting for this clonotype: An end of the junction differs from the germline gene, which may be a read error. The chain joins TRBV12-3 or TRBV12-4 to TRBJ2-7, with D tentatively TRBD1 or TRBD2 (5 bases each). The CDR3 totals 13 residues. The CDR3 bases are TGTGCCAGCAGCTCCCCCGGGACCGGGATCGAGGCCTTC. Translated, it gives CASSSPGTGIEAF.

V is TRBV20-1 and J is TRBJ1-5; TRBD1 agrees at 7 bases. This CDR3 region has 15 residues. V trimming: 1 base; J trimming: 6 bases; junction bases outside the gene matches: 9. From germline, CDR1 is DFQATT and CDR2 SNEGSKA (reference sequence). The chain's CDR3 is CSARVGGTGVQPQHF. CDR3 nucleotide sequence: TGCAGTGCTAGAGTAGGGGGTACAGGGGTTCAGCCCCAGCATTTT.

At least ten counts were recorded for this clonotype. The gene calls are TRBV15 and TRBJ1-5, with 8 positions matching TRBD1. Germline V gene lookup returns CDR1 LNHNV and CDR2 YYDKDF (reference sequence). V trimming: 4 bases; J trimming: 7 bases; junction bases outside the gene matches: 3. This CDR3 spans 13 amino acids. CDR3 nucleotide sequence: TGTGCCACCAGCATCCGGACAGGGCAGCCCCAGCATTTT. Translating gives CATSIRTGQPQHF.

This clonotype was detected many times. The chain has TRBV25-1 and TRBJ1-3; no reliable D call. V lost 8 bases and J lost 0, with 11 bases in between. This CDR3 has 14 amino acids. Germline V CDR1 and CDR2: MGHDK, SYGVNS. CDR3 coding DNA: TGTGCCAGCCCTCCCGGATTCTCTGGAAACACCATATATTTT. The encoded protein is CASPPGFSGNTIYF.